These T cell receptor beta chains were read from a single sample in a study of blood T cells in healthy people across ages. MiXCR, run by TCRdb on the 5' RACE reads, gives a single entry per CDR3 protein. The profile shows 1.5 million or so distinct CDR3 sequences, roughly 43% of them singletons. Sequenced material: blood. These receptors all come from a woman aged 18-29 years in good health. CDR3s include the opening cysteine and the closing phenylalanine or tryptophan. The D gene is left open where the match is weak. Clone size appears in some rows only: once, few, many, or a class for an expanded clone.

CASSFSPFDRGDTQYF	TGTGCCAGCAGTTTCTCCCCCTTTGATAGGGGAGATACGCAGTATTTT	TRBV27	.	TRBJ2-3	.
CASSLGTGPNYGYTF	TGTGCCAGCAGCTTAGGGACAGGGCCGAACTATGGCTACACCTTC	TRBV3-1	.	TRBJ1-2	TRBD1
CASSYFRDTGELFF	TGTGCCAGCAGTTACTTTAGGGACACCGGGGAGCTGTTTTTT	TRBV6-2/TRBV6-3	.	TRBJ2-2	.
CASSLMRDNYGYTF	TGCGCCAGCAGCCTAATGCGGGATAACTATGGCTACACCTTC	TRBV4-1	few	TRBJ1-2	.
CASSPEGGPNEQFF	TGTGCCAGCAGTCCAGAGGGGGGGCCCAATGAGCAGTTCTTC	TRBV6-2/TRBV6-3	few	TRBJ2-1	.
CASSAFGTPNEQFF	TGTGCCAGCAGTGCCTTCGGGACTCCGAATGAGCAGTTCTTC	TRBV25-1	few	TRBJ2-1	.
CASSNRGGYGYTF	TGTGCCAGCAGCAACAGGGGGGGCTATGGCTACACCTTC	TRBV7-2	many	TRBJ1-2	TRBD1
CSAKFPKGFNEKLFF	TGCAGTGCTAAGTTCCCAAAGGGTTTTAATGAAAAACTGTTTTTT	TRBV20-1	few	TRBJ1-4	.
CSVPLGQENTDTQYF	TGCAGCGTTCCTCTTGGGCAGGAAAACACAGATACGCAGTATTTT	TRBV29-1	.	TRBJ2-3	.
CASSFVSYDSPLHF	TGTGCCAGCAGCTTTGTGTCATATGATTCACCCCTCCACTTT	TRBV7-9	few	TRBJ1-6	.
CSVRGTHFLQYF	TGCAGTGTCCGCGGGACTCACTTTTTGCAGTATTTT	TRBV20-1	few	TRBJ2-3	.
CSAREGPNSPLHF	TGCAGTGCTAGGGAGGGTCCTAATTCACCCCTCCACTTT	TRBV20-1	.	TRBJ1-6	.
CSARPPGRGGNTIYF	TGCAGTGCTAGGCCTCCGGGACGTGGGGGAAACACCATATATTTT	TRBV20-1	.	TRBJ1-3	.
CASSVDWGRNEQFF	TGTGCCAGCAGCGTAGACTGGGGGAGGAATGAGCAGTTCTTC	TRBV9	.	TRBJ2-1	.
CASSLARSTYNEQFF	TGTGCCAGCAGCTTGGCTAGGTCTACCTACAATGAGCAGTTCTTC	TRBV5-5	few	TRBJ2-1	.
CASSGPGTGTYEQYF	TGTGCCAGCTCTGGACCCGGGACAGGGACCTACGAGCAGTACTTC	TRBV2	.	TRBJ2-7	TRBD1
CASSAGSINSPLHF	TGTGCCAGCAGCGCCGGGAGTATTAATTCACCCCTCCACTTT	TRBV9	.	TRBJ1-6	.
CASSLTSDYNEQFF	TGCGCCAGCAGCCTCACTAGCGATTACAATGAGCAGTTCTTC	TRBV5-1	many	TRBJ2-1	TRBD2
CTSSVAGVVYEQYF	TGTACCAGCAGTGTAGCGGGAGTCGTATACGAGCAGTACTTC	TRBV2	.	TRBJ2-7	TRBD2
CASSLDGQGGEKLFF	TGTGCCAGCAGCTTAGATGGACAGGGGGGCGAAAAACTGTTTTTT	TRBV7-9	.	TRBJ1-4	TRBD1
CNATQGYYNEQYF	TGCAATGCTACCCAGGGGTACTACAATGAGCAGTACTTC	TRBV20-1	.	TRBJ2-5	.
CASSQLAGVNEQFF	TGCGCCAGCAGCCAACTAGCGGGAGTTAATGAGCAGTTCTTC	TRBV4-1	.	TRBJ2-1	TRBD2
CASSQDDWQAQYF	TGCGCCAGCAGCCAAGATGACTGGCAGGCCCAGTACTTC	TRBV4-3	few	TRBJ2-5	.
CASSYVGGSEQYF	TGTGCCAGCAGTTACGTAGGGGGGTCAGAGCAGTACTTC	TRBV6-5	.	TRBJ2-7	.
CASSTPGTSSGHEQFF	TGTGCCAGCAGCACACCCGGGACTAGTAGCGGTCATGAGCAGTTCTTC	TRBV5-4	few	TRBJ2-1	TRBD2
CASSFVARAATDTQYF	TGTGCCAGCAGCTTCGTGGCGAGGGCTGCCACAGATACGCAGTATTTT	TRBV7-9	few	TRBJ2-3	.
CASSQGEGEHYGYTF	TGCGCCAGCAGCCAAGGCGAGGGGGAGCACTATGGCTACACCTTC	TRBV4-3	.	TRBJ1-2	.